A single sample is the source of the 6 T cell receptor beta chains below, sequenced in a study of TIL therapy for anti-PD-1-resistant metastatic lung cancer (dated by TCRdb to the early 2020s). TCR beta CDR3 regions were amplified from genomic DNA with the immunoSEQ v3 hsTCRB kit using bias-controlled multiplex PCR. TCRdb obtained this table from immuneACCESS and retained in-frame rearrangements with V and J assigned. These tables miss some clones; where compared with another copy, unresolved V genes account for less than half of the shortfall, and the remainder is unexplained. The sample data list 36,000 or so clones, and 73% of these were observed just once. About 6% of the sample lies in the top ten. Sample time point, as interpreted from the label and publication: pre-treatment sample, taken before nivolumab and TIL therapy. The source material was blood, sampled at baseline. Every receptor here comes from a person aged 25 to 85 with non-small cell lung cancer.

V and J are TRBV2 and TRBJ1-1, with 7 bases aligning to TRBD1. V was clipped by 10 bases and J by 1 base; unmatched bases: 6. CDR1 and CDR2 from the germline V gene are SNHLY and FYNNEI. CDR3 length: 13 residues. The CDR3 is CATRGDRNTEAFF. In DNA form, the CDR3 reads TGTGCCACAAGGGGGGACAGGAACACTGAAGCTTTCTTT.

J is TRBJ2-1 and V is TRBV6-4, with 10 bases lining up with TRBD2. This CDR3 is 14 amino acids long. V lost 3 bases to trimming and J lost 6 bases; unmatched junction nucleotides: 2. The germline CDR1 and CDR2 sequences are MRHNA and SNTAGT. The CDR3 is CASSELAGRNEQFF. As DNA, the CDR3 is TGTGCCAGCAGTGAACTAGCGGGGCGCAATGAGCAGTTCTTC.

This clone was observed a few times. Other nucleotide sequences from this sample produce the same CDR3. This rearrangement joins TRBV9 to TRBJ1-2, with D unresolved. The CDR3 runs 16 residues. V was trimmed by 3 bases and J by 0 bases, leaving 15 bases between them. Germline CDR1 and CDR2: SGDLS and YYNGEE. The CDR3 loop is CASSDPRLTTNYGYTF. CDR3 nucleotides: TGTGCCAGCAGCGACCCACGTCTTACGACTAACTATGGCTACACCTTC.

The chain employs TRBV19 and TRBJ2-1, with 13 bases matching TRBD2. J was trimmed by 5 bases and V by 1 base; bases with no gene match: 8. The CDR3 totals 18 residues. Germline assignment: CDR1 LNHDA and CDR2 SQIVND (reference sequence). CDR3 in amino acids: CASSIAGRGTSGDNEQFF. In DNA form, the CDR3 reads TGTGCCAGTAGTATAGCAGGGCGCGGGACTAGCGGGGACAATGAGCAGTTCTTC.

The chain recombines TRBV9 with TRBJ2-1; D is unresolved. V lost 4 bases and J lost 10, with 15 bases in between. The CDR3 has 13 residues. Germline V lookup: CDR1 SGDLS, CDR2 YYNGEE. CDR3 sequence reads: CASSPRPRWEQFF. Written as DNA, the CDR3 is TGTGCCAGCAGCCCCCGGCCCCGGTGGGAGCAGTTCTTC.

This chain links TRBV5-4 with TRBJ1-1; a possible D gene is TRBD1 (6 bases). V lost 4 bases and J 8 bases, leaving 15 bases between the germline ends. CDR1 is SGHNT and CDR2 is YYREEE in the germline V gene (reference sequence). The CDR3 sequence is 13 residues long. CDR3 protein: CASSPRSGAEAFF. CDR3 in DNA: TGTGCCAGCAGCCCCCGGTCGGGGGCCGAAGCTTTCTTT.